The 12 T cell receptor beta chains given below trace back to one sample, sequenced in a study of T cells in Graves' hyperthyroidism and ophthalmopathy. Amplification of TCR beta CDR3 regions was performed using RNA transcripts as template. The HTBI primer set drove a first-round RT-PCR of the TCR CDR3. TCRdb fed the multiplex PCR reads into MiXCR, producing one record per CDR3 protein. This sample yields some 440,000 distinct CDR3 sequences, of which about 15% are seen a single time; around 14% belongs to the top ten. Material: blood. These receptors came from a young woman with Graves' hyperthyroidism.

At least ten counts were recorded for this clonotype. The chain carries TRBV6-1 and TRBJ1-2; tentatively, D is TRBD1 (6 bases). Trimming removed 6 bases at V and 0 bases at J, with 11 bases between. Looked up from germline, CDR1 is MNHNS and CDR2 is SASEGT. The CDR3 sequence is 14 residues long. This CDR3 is CASRPGASNYGYTF. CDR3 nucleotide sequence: TGTGCCAGCAGGCCGGGGGCGTCTAACTATGGCTACACCTTC.

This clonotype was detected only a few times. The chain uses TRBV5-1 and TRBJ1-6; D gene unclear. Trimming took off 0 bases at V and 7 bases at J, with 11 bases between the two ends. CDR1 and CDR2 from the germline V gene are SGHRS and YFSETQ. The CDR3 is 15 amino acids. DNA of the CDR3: TGCGCCAGCAGCTTGGAGAGCCCGTCGAATTCACCCCTCCACTTT. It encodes CASSLESPSNSPLHF.

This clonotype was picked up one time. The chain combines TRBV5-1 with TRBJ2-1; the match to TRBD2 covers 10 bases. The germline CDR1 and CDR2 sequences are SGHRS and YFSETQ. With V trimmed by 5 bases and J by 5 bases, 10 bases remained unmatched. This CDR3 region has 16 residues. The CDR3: CASSRQAGGRNNEQFF. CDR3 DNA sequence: TGCGCCAGCAGTCGGCAAGCGGGAGGGAGGAACAATGAGCAGTTCTTC.

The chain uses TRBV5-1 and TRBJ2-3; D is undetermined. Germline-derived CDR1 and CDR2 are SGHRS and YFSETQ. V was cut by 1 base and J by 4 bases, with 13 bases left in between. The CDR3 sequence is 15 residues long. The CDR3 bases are TGCGCCAGCAGCTTGTTGGATAATTTTTCAGATACGCAGTATTTT. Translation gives CASSLLDNFSDTQYF. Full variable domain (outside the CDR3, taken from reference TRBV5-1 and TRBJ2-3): KAGVTQTPRYLIKTRGQQVTLSCSPISGHRSVSWYQQTPGQGLQFLFEYFSETQRNKGNFPGRFSGRQFSNSRSEMNVSTLELGDSALYLCASSLLDNFSDTQYFGPGTRLTVL.

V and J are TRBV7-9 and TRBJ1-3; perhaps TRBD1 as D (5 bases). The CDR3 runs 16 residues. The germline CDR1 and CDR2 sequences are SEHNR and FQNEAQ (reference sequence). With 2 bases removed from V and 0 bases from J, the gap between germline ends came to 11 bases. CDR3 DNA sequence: TGTGCCAGCAGCTTATCCGGACATAACTCTGGAAACACCATATATTTT. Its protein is CASSLSGHNSGNTIYF.

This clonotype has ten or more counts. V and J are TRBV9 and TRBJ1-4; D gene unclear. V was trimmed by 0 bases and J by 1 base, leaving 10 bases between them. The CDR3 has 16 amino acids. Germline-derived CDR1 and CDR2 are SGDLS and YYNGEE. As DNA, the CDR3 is TGTGCCAGCAGCGTAGACTCCGCCGGAACTAATGAAAAACTGTTTTTT. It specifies CASSVDSAGTNEKLFF.

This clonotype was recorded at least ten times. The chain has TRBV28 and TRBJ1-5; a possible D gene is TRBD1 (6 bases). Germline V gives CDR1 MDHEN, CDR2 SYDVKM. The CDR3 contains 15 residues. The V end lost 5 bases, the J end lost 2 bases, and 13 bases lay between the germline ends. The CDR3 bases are TGTGCCAGCAGTATCGATAACAGGGGCAATCAGCCCCAGCATTTT. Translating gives CASSIDNRGNQPQHF. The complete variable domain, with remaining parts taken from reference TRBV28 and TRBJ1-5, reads DVKVTQSSRYLVKRTGEKVFLECVQDMDHENMFWYRQDPGLGLRLIYFSYDVKMKEKGDIPEGYSVSREKKERFSLILESASTNQTSMYLCASSIDNRGNQPQHFGDGTRLSIL.

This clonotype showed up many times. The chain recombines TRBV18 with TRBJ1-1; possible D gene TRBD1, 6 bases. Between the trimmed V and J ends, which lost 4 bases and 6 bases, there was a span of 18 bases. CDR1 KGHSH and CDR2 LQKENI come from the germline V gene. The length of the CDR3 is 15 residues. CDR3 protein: CASSLTQGIFAEAFF. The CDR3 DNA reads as TGTGCCAGCTCACTTACCCAGGGGATTTTCGCTGAAGCTTTCTTT.

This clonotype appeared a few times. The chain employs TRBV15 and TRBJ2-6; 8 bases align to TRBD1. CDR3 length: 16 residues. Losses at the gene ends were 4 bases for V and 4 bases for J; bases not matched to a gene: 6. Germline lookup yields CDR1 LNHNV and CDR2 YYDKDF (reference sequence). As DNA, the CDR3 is TGTGCCACCAGCAAAGACAGGGGTTTGGGGGCCAACGTCCTGACTTTC. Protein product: CATSKDRGLGANVLTF.

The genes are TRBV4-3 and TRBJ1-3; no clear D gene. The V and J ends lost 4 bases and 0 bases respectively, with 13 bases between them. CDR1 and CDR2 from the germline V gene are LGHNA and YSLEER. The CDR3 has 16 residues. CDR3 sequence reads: CASSLLPGPSGNTIYF. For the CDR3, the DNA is TGCGCCAGCAGCCTCTTGCCGGGTCCCTCTGGAAACACCATATATTTT.

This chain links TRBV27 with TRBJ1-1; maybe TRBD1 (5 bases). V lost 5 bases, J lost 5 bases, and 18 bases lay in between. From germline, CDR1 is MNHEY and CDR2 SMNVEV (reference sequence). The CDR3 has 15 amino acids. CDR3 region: CASSTVRGGGTEAFF. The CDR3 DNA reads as TGTGCCAGCAGTACCGTCCGGGGGGGTGGGACTGAAGCTTTCTTT.

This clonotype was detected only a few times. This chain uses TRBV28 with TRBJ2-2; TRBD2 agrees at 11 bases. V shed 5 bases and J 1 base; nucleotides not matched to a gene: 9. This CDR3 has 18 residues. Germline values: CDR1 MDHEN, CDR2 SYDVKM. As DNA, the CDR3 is TGTGCCAGCAGTCGTACTAGCGGGAGATCCGGGAACACCGGGGAGCTGTTTTTT. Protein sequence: CASSRTSGRSGNTGELFF. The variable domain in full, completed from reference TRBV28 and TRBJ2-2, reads DVKVTQSSRYLVKRTGEKVFLECVQDMDHENMFWYRQDPGLGLRLIYFSYDVKMKEKGDIPEGYSVSREKKERFSLILESASTNQTSMYLCASSRTSGRSGNTGELFFGEGSRLTVL.